The 23 T cell receptor beta chains below were found in one sample sequenced in a study of T cell changes during pregnancy in multiple sclerosis. The repertoire was sequenced with immunoSEQ multiplex PCR; TCRdb's copy has only in-frame clones and lacks some. The sample includes 70,000 to 95,000 clones, approximately 95% of them seen just once. The source was peripheral blood, collected in the first trimester of pregnancy. The receptors originated from a female donor with multiple sclerosis, enrolled in a pregnancy study.

The gene calls are TRBV2 and TRBJ2-2; the match to TRBD1 covers 8 bases. From germline, CDR1 is SNHLY and CDR2 FYNNEI. The CDR3 extends over 16 amino acids. Trimming removed 4 bases from V and 4 bases from J; junction bases left unmatched: 8. CDR3 nucleotides: TGTGCCAGCAGTGTACAGGGGGGTATCGGCACCGGGGAGCTGTTTTTT. Its protein is CASSVQGGIGTGELFF.

The rearrangement links TRBV19 to TRBJ2-7, with 8 bases aligning to TRBD1. Germline-derived CDR1 and CDR2 are LNHDA and SQIVND (reference sequence). This CDR3 has 14 residues. The V and J ends lost 5 bases and 2 bases, in that order; junction bases with no gene match: 5. The CDR3 sequence is CASSGDRYTYEQYF. The CDR3, as DNA: TGTGCCAGTAGTGGGGACAGGTATACCTACGAGCAGTACTTC.

This chain connects TRBV6-6 to TRBJ2-7; 8 positions agree with TRBD1. This CDR3 is built from 15 residues. Germline CDR1 reads MNHNY; CDR2 reads SVGAGI (reference sequence). Trimming removed 6 bases from V and 0 bases from J; junction bases left unmatched: 7. DNA of the CDR3: TGTGCCAGCAGACGACAGGGGAAGCCCTCCTACGAGCAGTACTTC. Translating gives CASRRQGKPSYEQYF.

The chain recombines TRBV7-8 with TRBJ1-3; D is undetermined. The CDR3 contains 12 residues. Germline V gene data show CDR1 as SGHVS and CDR2 as FQNEAQ. Trimming removed 6 bases at V and 3 bases at J, with 6 bases between. The CDR3 loop is CASRNYGNTIYF. CDR3 DNA sequence: TGTGCCAGCAGGAACTATGGAAACACCATATATTTT.

V and J are TRBV6-5 and TRBJ2-7, with D unresolved. The germline V and J ends were trimmed by 8 bases and 5 bases, with 10 bases remaining between them. There are 11 residues in the CDR3. Germline-derived CDR1 and CDR2 are MNHEY and SVGAGI. This CDR3 reads CASGRLDEQYF. For the CDR3, the DNA is TGTGCCAGCGGTCGACTCGACGAGCAGTACTTC.

This chain uses TRBV7-9 with TRBJ2-1; D is undetermined. CDR3 size: 15 residues. Trimming took off 1 base at V and 10 bases at J, with 17 bases between the two ends. Germline V CDR1 and CDR2: SEHNR, FQNEAQ (reference sequence). CDR3 sequence: CASSLGWAAVQEQFF. CDR3 bases: TGTGCCAGCAGCTTAGGTTGGGCAGCCGTACAGGAGCAGTTCTTC.

The chain is built from TRBV21-1 and TRBJ2-6; TRBD1 reflects the table's D call only, with no check against the DNA. TRBV21-1 is a known pseudogene. The CDR3 runs 16 residues. The CDR3 here is CASSAQTASGANVLTF. CDR3 coding DNA: TGTGCCAGCAGCGCCCAGACAGCCTCTGGGGCCAACGTCCTGACTTTC.

V and J are TRBV6-1 and TRBJ2-7; 10 positions match TRBD1. The V gene end was trimmed by 10 bases and the J gene end by 4 bases; junction bases not matched to a gene: 10. The germline gives CDR1 MNHNS, CDR2 SASEGT. This CDR3 comprises 14 residues. CDR3 sequence (DNA): TGTGCCACCTCGACTCGGGACAGGGGTTACGAGCAGTACTTC. It translates to CATSTRDRGYEQYF.

The rearrangement links TRBV6-1 to TRBJ2-1; TRBD2 agrees at 8 bases. Germline V gene data show CDR1 as MNHNS and CDR2 as SASEGT. The CDR3 is 15 residues long. After removal of 4 bases from V and 0 bases from J, the junction contained 2 bases not matched to a gene. CDR3 sequence reads: CASSAGLDSYNEQFF. CDR3 nucleotides: TGTGCCAGCAGTGCGGGACTAGACTCCTACAATGAGCAGTTCTTC.

The rearrangement links TRBV5-6 to TRBJ1-2; TRBD1 matches 11 bases. Trimming at V came to 3 bases and at J to 3 bases, leaving 4 bases not matched to a gene. Germline V gene sequence: CDR1 SGHDT, CDR2 YYEEEE. This CDR3 spans 15 amino acids. CDR3: CASSWGGQGDYGYTF. As DNA, the CDR3 is TGTGCCAGCAGCTGGGGGGGACAGGGGGACTATGGCTACACCTTC.

The rearrangement uses TRBV2 and TRBJ2-1; 7 bases are a match to TRBD2. The V gene end was trimmed by 8 bases and the J gene end by 6 bases; junction bases not matched to a gene: 4. Germline assignment: CDR1 SNHLY and CDR2 FYNNEI. The CDR3 sequence is 12 residues long. The CDR3 here is CASSPGGNEQFF. The CDR3 nucleotides read TGTGCCAGCTCGCCGGGGGGCAATGAGCAGTTCTTC.

This clone was recorded a few times. The chain is built from TRBV27 and TRBJ1-1, with 7 bases that match TRBD1. The CDR3 contains 15 residues. Looked up from germline, CDR1 is MNHEY and CDR2 is SMNVEV (reference sequence). V lost 6 bases to trimming and J lost 0 bases; unmatched junction nucleotides: 7. The CDR3 is CASRATGRLNTEAFF. The CDR3 coding sequence is TGTGCCAGCAGAGCGACAGGGCGGTTGAACACTGAAGCTTTCTTT.

This clone was counted a single time. CDR3 region: CASSSYRGTADTQYF. In DNA, the CDR3 is TGTGCCAGCAGTTCCTACAGGGGTACAGCAGATACGCAGTATTTT. The chain joins TRBV27 to TRBJ2-3; 7 bases are shared with TRBD1. Germline loops: CDR1 MNHEY, CDR2 SMNVEV (reference sequence). V trimming: 4 bases; J trimming: 4 bases; junction bases outside the gene matches: 8. This CDR3 region has 15 residues.

This chain uses TRBV5-1 with TRBJ2-1; D is perhaps TRBD2 (6 bases). In germline, CDR1 is SGHRS, CDR2 YFSETQ. The CDR3 runs to 15 residues. Trimming shortened V by 6 bases and J by 5 bases, and 18 bases separated the two germline ends. The CDR3 DNA reads as TGCGCCAGCACGCCCCGGGGGAGCCCCCACAATGAGCAGTTCTTC. Translation: CASTPRGSPHNEQFF.

The chain's CDR3 is CASSLPQRGMVNTGELFF. In nucleotides, the CDR3 is TGTGCCAGCAGCTTACCACAAAGGGGAATGGTGAACACCGGGGAGCTGTTTTTT. The rearrangement joins TRBV7-8 to TRBJ2-2, with D possibly being TRBD1 (5 bases). Germline CDR1 reads SGHVS; CDR2 reads FQNEAQ. The CDR3 extends over 18 amino acids. The V end lost 2 bases, the J end lost 1 base, and 17 bases lay between the germline ends.

V and J are TRBV2 and TRBJ2-1; 9 bases fit TRBD1. Trimming removed 4 bases from V and 1 base from J; junction bases left unmatched: 2. There are 15 residues in the CDR3. Germline-derived CDR1 and CDR2 are SNHLY and FYNNEI. CDR3 loop: CASSAGTGSYNEQFF. CDR3 coding DNA: TGTGCCAGCAGTGCCGGGACAGGGTCCTACAATGAGCAGTTCTTC.

In this sample, this clone turned up once. The rearrangement links TRBV6-1 to TRBJ2-6; TRBD2 might be the D (6 bases). CDR1 is MNHNS, CDR2 SASEGT, per germline. The CDR3 sequence is 15 residues long. The V end was cut by 3 bases, the J end by 0 bases, with 6 bases between. CDR3 amino acids: CASSEDYSGANVLTF. The CDR3 bases are TGTGCCAGCAGTGAGGACTACTCTGGGGCCAACGTCCTGACTTTC.

The V and J genes are TRBV29-1 and TRBJ1-3; 11 nucleotides agree with TRBD1. V trimming: 7 bases; J trimming: 8 bases; junction bases outside the gene matches: 4. The CDR3 runs 12 residues. Germline V gene data show CDR1 as SQVTM and CDR2 as ANQGSEA. CDR3 region: CSADRGRDTIYF. The CDR3 DNA is TGCAGCGCGGACAGGGGGCGAGACACCATATATTTT.

This chain joins TRBV6-5 and TRBJ2-1, with 8 bases identical to TRBD1. Trimming took 2 bases from V and 0 from J; bases not matched to a gene: 3. The CDR3 is 16 residues long. The germline V gene encodes CDR1 MNHEY and CDR2 SVGAGI. The CDR3 reads CASSYIDRGSYNEQFF. The CDR3 nucleotides read TGTGCCAGCAGTTACATTGACAGGGGCTCCTACAATGAGCAGTTCTTC.

In DNA form, the CDR3 reads TGCGCCAGCAGCCGAACCGGGACTAGCGGAAACACAGATACGCAGTATTTT. Its protein is CASSRTGTSGNTDTQYF. The chain carries TRBV5-1 and TRBJ2-3; 11 bases align to TRBD2. The length of the CDR3 is 17 residues. The germline V gene encodes CDR1 SGHRS and CDR2 YFSETQ. V was clipped by 4 bases and J by 2 bases; unmatched bases: 9.

J is TRBJ2-3 and V is TRBV6-1, with 10 bases matching TRBD2. V lost 0 bases and J lost 6; bases outside the gene matches: 3. The V gene's germline CDR1 is MNHNS and CDR2 SASEGT. The CDR3 has 15 residues. DNA for the CDR3: TGTGCCAGCAGTGAAGCGGGTAGCGGGGGGGATACGCAGTATTTT. Translated, it gives CASSEAGSGGDTQYF.

V usage is TRBV11-2 and J usage is TRBJ2-7, with unresolved D. This CDR3 is 12 amino acids long. Trimming took off 3 bases at V and 6 bases at J, with 9 bases between the two ends. Germline values: CDR1 SGHAT, CDR2 FQNNGV. The CDR3 sequence is CASSFISLEQYF. The CDR3, as DNA: TGTGCCAGCAGCTTTATTTCCCTCGAGCAGTACTTC. Full variable domain (missing parts from reference TRBV11-2 and TRBJ2-7): EAGVAQSPRYKIIEKRQSVAFWCNPISGHATLYWYQQILGQGPKLLIQFQNNGVVDDSQLPKDRFSAERLKGVDSTLKIQPAKLEDSAVYLCASSFISLEQYFGPGTRLTVT.

This clone was counted between two and nine times. The chain uses TRBV5-1 and TRBJ1-6; 8 nucleotides match TRBD1. Germline V CDR1 and CDR2: SGHRS, YFSETQ. With 4 bases clipped from V and 6 bases from J, the junction kept 3 bases outside the gene matches. The CDR3 sequence is 14 residues long. CDR3 sequence: CASSRTGTNSPLHF. DNA of the CDR3: TGCGCCAGCAGCCGGACAGGGACTAATTCACCCCTCCACTTT.